Listed here are 5 T cell receptor beta chains from one sample, sequenced in a study of blood T cell repertoires in COVID-19. Generated by immunoSEQ multiplex PCR, the TCRdb table keeps only in-frame clones and is missing some. The sample carries around 270,000 clones, 85% to 90% recorded once. Input material: peripheral blood. The receptor source for this set is a man aged 25 to 40 with acute or convalescent COVID-19.

The rearrangement joins TRBV18 to TRBJ2-7; no clear D gene. V lost 4 bases, J lost 4 bases, and 20 bases lay in between. CDR1 and CDR2 from the germline V gene are KGHSH and LQKENI. This CDR3 is 16 amino acids long. This chain's CDR3 is CASSRVSPTAGYEQYF. In DNA form, the CDR3 reads TGTGCCAGCTCACGAGTGTCCCCCACAGCAGGTTACGAGCAGTACTTC.

V is TRBV9 and J is TRBJ2-7; possibly TRBD2 for D (6 bases). V lost 0 bases and J 6 bases, leaving 19 bases between the germline ends. The germline V gene has CDR1 SGDLS and CDR2 YYNGEE. The CDR3 totals 16 residues. CDR3: CASSVAGVLGPSEQYF. CDR3 bases: TGTGCCAGCAGCGTAGCGGGAGTGTTAGGGCCGTCCGAGCAGTACTTC.

This chain connects TRBV19 to TRBJ1-1; D might be TRBD1 (6 bases). Looked up from germline, CDR1 is LNHDA and CDR2 is SQIVND (reference sequence). CDR3 length: 14 residues. V was trimmed by 2 bases and J by 1 base, leaving 8 bases between them. The DNA for the CDR3 is TGTGCCAGTAGTATAATGGGACAGAACACTGAAGCTTTCTTT. Amino acid sequence: CASSIMGQNTEAFF.

This clone came up once. At one end the junction does not follow the germline gene, possibly because of a read error. This chain links TRBV6-5 with TRBJ1-1; 12 bases are shared with TRBD1. CDR1 and CDR2 from the germline V gene are MNHEY and SVGAGI. This CDR3 comprises 14 residues. The CDR3 DNA is TGTGCCAGCAGTTACTCGAGGGGGACAGGGGGCCCAATCTTT. This encodes CASSYSRGTGGPIF.

The V call is TRBV7-6, the J call TRBJ2-3; D is possibly TRBD2 (5 bases). CDR3 length equals 16 residues. CDR1 is SGHVS and CDR2 is FNYEAQ in the germline V gene. V was cut by 2 bases and J by 1 base, with 13 bases left in between. The DNA of the CDR3 is TGTGCCAGCAGCTTACGCAGCGGTAGGGGCACAGATACGCAGTATTTT. As protein: CASSLRSGRGTDTQYF.